These 14 T cell receptor beta chains were sequenced from one sample in a study of OX40 agonist ivuxolimab in advanced cancers. Sequencing was performed with immunoSEQ multiplex PCR; in TCRdb, only in-frame clones are kept and a portion is missing. This sample has about 48,000 clones; approximately 80% occur once, and the top ten carry roughly 12%. This specimen was CD4+ or CD8+ T cells sorted from blood, taken in a trial of the OX40 agonist ivuxolimab. These receptors all come from an adult with an advanced solid tumor such as melanoma, head and neck, liver or kidney cancer.

The chain joins TRBV4-2 to TRBJ2-3, with D possibly TRBD2 on 6 matching bases. The germline V gene has CDR1 LGHNA and CDR2 YNFKEQ. Trimming pared 0 bases from V and 6 bases from J, leaving 13 bases between. The CDR3 loop spans 15 amino acids. In DNA form, the CDR3 reads TGTGCCAGCAGCCAAGAGGCGGGGCCCAGCGATACGCAGTATTTT. As protein: CASSQEAGPSDTQYF.

This chain connects TRBV30 to TRBJ2-3; unclear D gene. V gave up 2 bases and J gave up 0 bases, with 12 bases separating them. CDR1 is GTSNPN and CDR2 is SVGIG in the germline V gene (reference sequence). This CDR3 has 15 residues. The CDR3 region is CAWSRGSDSTDTQYF. The CDR3 DNA reads as TGTGCCTGGAGTCGCGGAAGCGATAGCACAGATACGCAGTATTTT.

The chain has TRBV5-8 and TRBJ1-2; D is uncertain. The CDR3 covers 13 residues. V was pared by 2 bases and J by 3 bases, with 8 bases between. Germline V gene lookup returns CDR1 SGHTS and CDR2 YDEGEE. The CDR3 DNA reads as TGTGCCAGCAGCTTAGAAGGCTACTATGGCTACACCTTC. Translating gives CASSLEGYYGYTF.

As DNA, the CDR3 is TGTGCCAGCAGCTTAGAGAGGGAGGGGACTGAAGCTTTCTTT. Translating it yields CASSLEREGTEAFF. This chain uses TRBV7-2 with TRBJ1-1, with D possibly matching TRBD1 (5 bases). The CDR3 totals 14 residues. Germline CDR1 reads SGHTA; CDR2 reads FQGNSA. V shed 1 base and J shed 5 bases, with 11 bases lying between them.

The chain uses TRBV6-5 and TRBJ1-1, with D unresolved. This CDR3 is 16 amino acids long. CDR1 MNHEY and CDR2 SVGAGI come from the germline V gene. The V and J ends lost 2 bases and 5 bases respectively, with 18 bases between them. This chain's CDR3 is CASSYRQTGESTEAFF. For the CDR3, the DNA is TGTGCCAGCAGTTACCGTCAAACCGGGGAAAGTACTGAAGCTTTCTTT.

This clone has only one observation. This chain connects TRBV7-2 to TRBJ1-2, with unresolved D. The CDR3 has 19 amino acids. Germline CDR1 reads SGHTA; CDR2 reads FQGNSA. V was pared by 5 bases and J by 2 bases, with 27 bases between. The CDR3: CASSPHTLGPVARNYGYTF. The CDR3 DNA reads as TGTGCCAGCAGCCCACACACACTGGGTCCGGTGGCCAGAAACTATGGCTACACCTTC.

The chain couples TRBV6-1 to TRBJ2-7, with 9 bases lining up with TRBD1. Germline values: CDR1 MNHNS, CDR2 SASEGT. The CDR3 extends over 13 amino acids. The V and J ends lost 4 bases and 5 bases, in that order; junction bases with no gene match: 3. The CDR3 DNA is TGTGCCAGCAGTGTCCGGGACAGGGACGAGCAGTACGTC. This sequence encodes CASSVRDRDEQYV.

The chain carries TRBV19 and TRBJ2-7; 12 bases agree with TRBD2. Germline CDR1 reads LNHDA; CDR2 reads SQIVND (reference sequence). J was trimmed by 3 bases and V by 1 base; bases with no gene match: 1. This CDR3 is built from 15 residues. For the CDR3, the DNA is TGTGCCAGTAGTATAGGGACTAGCGGGATCTACGAGCAGTACTTC. Its protein product is CASSIGTSGIYEQYF.

The chain links TRBV5-1 to TRBJ2-1; TRBD2 matches 13 bases. This CDR3 contains 17 residues. Germline loops: CDR1 SGHRS, CDR2 YFSETQ. The trim removed 3 bases at V and 13 bases at J, leaving 16 bases unmatched. The CDR3 here is CASSSQLAGGPPSPQFF. DNA of the CDR3: TGCGCCAGCAGCTCACAACTAGCGGGAGGGCCCCCGTCCCCTCAGTTCTTC.

This clone was counted once. This chain links TRBV9 with TRBJ2-3; a weak D match, TRBD2 (6 bases). The CDR3 runs to 15 residues. V was shortened by 0 bases and J by 1 base, with 9 bases between the two germline ends. Looked up from germline, CDR1 is SGDLS and CDR2 is YYNGEE. The chain's CDR3 is CASSVVTGGTDTQYF. As DNA, the CDR3 is TGTGCCAGCAGCGTAGTAACGGGGGGCACAGATACGCAGTATTTT.

V and J are TRBV28 and TRBJ2-7; 10 bases map to TRBD2. Germline V gene data show CDR1 as MDHEN and CDR2 as SYDVKM. With V trimmed by 2 bases and J by 5 bases, 9 bases remained unmatched. This CDR3 has 16 amino acids. Here the CDR3 reads CASSLGLAGDLDEQYF. For the CDR3, the DNA is TGTGCCAGCAGTTTAGGGCTAGCGGGAGATTTGGACGAGCAGTACTTC.

V usage is TRBV4-1 and J usage is TRBJ2-2, with no clear D. The germline CDR1 and CDR2 sequences are MGHRA and YSYEKL. V lost 0 bases, J lost 8 bases, and 7 bases lay in between. This CDR3 comprises 13 residues. DNA for the CDR3: TGCGCCAGCAGCCAAGACTTAGAGGGGGAGCTGTTTTTT. This gives the protein CASSQDLEGELFF.

The chain joins TRBV18 to TRBJ1-2; tentatively, D is TRBD1 (6 bases). Trimming removed 5 bases from V and 1 base from J, with 14 bases in between. The CDR3 runs 15 residues. Per germline, CDR1 KGHSH and CDR2 LQKENI. The CDR3 region has the DNA TGTGCCAGCTCATTGGACAGTCAAATTAACTATGGCTACACCTTC. It specifies CASSLDSQINYGYTF.

Of note for this clone: The junction does not match germline at one end; this may be a read error. The J gene is TRBJ2-5, the V gene TRBV19; D remains unclear. The V gene's germline CDR1 is LNHDA and CDR2 SQIVND (reference sequence). CDR3 length: 13 amino acids. This chain's CDR3 is CATSNNRQETQYF. The CDR3 nucleotides are TGTGCCACTAGTAACAACCGCCAAGAGACCCAGTACTTC.